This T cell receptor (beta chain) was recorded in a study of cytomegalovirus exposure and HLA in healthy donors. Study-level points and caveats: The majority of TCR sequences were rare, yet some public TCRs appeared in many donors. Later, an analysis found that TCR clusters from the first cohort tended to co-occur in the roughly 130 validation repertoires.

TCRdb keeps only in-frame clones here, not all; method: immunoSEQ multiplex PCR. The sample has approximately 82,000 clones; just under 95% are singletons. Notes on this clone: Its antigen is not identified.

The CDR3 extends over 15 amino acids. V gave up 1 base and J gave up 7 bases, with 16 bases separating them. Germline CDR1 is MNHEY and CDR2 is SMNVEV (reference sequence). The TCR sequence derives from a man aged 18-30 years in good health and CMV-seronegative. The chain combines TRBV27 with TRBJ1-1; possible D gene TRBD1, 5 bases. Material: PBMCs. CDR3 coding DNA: TGTGCCAGCAGTTTATGGGGAGGCGGGACGGGTGAAGCTTTCTTT. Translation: CASSLWGGGTGEAFF.